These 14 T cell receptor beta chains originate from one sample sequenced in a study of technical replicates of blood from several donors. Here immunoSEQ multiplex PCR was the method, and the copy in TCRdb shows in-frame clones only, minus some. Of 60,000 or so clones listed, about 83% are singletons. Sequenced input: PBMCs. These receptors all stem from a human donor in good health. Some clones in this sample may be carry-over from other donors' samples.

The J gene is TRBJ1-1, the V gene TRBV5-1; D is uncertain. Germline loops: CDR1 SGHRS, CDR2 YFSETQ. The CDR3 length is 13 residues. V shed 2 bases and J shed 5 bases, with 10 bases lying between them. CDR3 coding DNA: TGCGCCAGCAGCTTAATATCTTTTACTGAAGCTTTCTTT. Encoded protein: CASSLISFTEAFF.

DNA for the CDR3: TGTGCCAGCAGTCCCAAGGCGGGGGCAACCTACGAGCAGTACTTC. Its translation is CASSPKAGATYEQYF. The chain employs TRBV5-4 and TRBJ2-7; D perhaps matches TRBD2 (7 bases). Per germline, CDR1 SGHNT and CDR2 YYREEE (reference sequence). CDR3 length: 15 residues. V lost 5 bases and J 2 bases, leaving 17 bases between the germline ends.

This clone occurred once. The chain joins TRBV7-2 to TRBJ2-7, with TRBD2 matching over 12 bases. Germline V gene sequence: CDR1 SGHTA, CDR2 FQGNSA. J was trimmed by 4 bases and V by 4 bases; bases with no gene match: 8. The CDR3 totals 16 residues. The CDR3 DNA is TGTGCCAGCAGCTCCACCCTAGCGGGAGGGGCATACGAGCAGTACTTC. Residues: CASSSTLAGGAYEQYF.

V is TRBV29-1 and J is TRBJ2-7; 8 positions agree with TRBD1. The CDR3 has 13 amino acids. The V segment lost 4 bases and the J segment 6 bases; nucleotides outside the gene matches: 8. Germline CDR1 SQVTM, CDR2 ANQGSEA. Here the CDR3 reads CSVVWTGHIEQYF. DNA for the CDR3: TGCAGCGTTGTGTGGACAGGGCACATCGAGCAGTACTTC.

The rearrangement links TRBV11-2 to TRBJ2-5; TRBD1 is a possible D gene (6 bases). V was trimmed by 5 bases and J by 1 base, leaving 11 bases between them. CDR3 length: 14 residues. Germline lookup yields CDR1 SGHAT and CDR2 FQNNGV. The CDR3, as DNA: TGTGCCAGCAGCCCCTGGACAGCCCAAGAGACCCAGTACTTC. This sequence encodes CASSPWTAQETQYF. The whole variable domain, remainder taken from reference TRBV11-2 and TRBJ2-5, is EAGVAQSPRYKIIEKRQSVAFWCNPISGHATLYWYQQILGQGPKLLIQFQNNGVVDDSQLPKDRFSAERLKGVDSTLKIQPAKLEDSAVYLCASSPWTAQETQYFGPGTRLLVL.

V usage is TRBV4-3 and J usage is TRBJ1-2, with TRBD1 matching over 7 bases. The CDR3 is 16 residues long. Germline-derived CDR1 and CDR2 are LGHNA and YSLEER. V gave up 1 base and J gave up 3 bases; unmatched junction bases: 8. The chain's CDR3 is CASSQATTGTDYGYTF. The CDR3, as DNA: TGCGCCAGCAGCCAAGCTACCACCGGGACAGACTATGGCTACACCTTC.

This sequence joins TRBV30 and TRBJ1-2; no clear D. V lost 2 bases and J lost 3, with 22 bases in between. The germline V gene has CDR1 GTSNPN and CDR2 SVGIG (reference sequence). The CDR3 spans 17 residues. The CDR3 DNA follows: TGTGCCTGGAGTTTCCCCCTGGTACGGAGCGGGGACTATGGCTACACCTTC. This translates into CAWSFPLVRSGDYGYTF. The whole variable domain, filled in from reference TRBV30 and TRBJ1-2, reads SQTIHQWPATLVQPVGSPLSLECTVEGTSNPNLYWYRQAAGRGLQLLFYSVGIGQISSEVPQNLSASRPQDRQFILSSKKLLLSDSGFYLCAWSFPLVRSGDYGYTFGSGTRLTVV.

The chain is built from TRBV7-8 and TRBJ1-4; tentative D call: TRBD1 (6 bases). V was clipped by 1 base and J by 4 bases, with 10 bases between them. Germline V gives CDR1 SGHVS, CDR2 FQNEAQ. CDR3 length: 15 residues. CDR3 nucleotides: TGTGCCAGCAGCTTAGTGGGGGCCCTTAATGAAAAACTGTTTTTT. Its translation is CASSLVGALNEKLFF.

This chain's CDR3 is CASSDRGGNTEAFF. DNA of the CDR3: TGTGCCAGCAGTGATCGGGGGGGGAACACTGAAGCTTTCTTT. V gene TRBV25-1 combines with J gene TRBJ1-1; tentative D call: TRBD1 (5 bases). Germline CDR1 reads MGHDK; CDR2 reads SYGVNS. Trimming removed 3 bases from V and 1 base from J, with 9 bases in between. CDR3 length: 14 residues.

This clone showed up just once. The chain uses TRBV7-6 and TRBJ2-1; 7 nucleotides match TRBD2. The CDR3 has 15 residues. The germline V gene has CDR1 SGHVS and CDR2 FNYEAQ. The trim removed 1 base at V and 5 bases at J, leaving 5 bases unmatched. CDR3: CASSLGLAVHNEQFF. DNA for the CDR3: TGTGCCAGCAGCTTAGGTCTAGCGGTCCACAATGAGCAGTTCTTC.

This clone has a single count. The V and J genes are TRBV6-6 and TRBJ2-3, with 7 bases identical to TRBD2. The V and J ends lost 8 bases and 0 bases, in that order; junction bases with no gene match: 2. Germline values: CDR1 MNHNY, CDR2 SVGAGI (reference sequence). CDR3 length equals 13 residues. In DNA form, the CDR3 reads TGTGCCAGCGGGGGGGGGAGCACAGATACGCAGTATTTT. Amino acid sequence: CASGGGSTDTQYF.

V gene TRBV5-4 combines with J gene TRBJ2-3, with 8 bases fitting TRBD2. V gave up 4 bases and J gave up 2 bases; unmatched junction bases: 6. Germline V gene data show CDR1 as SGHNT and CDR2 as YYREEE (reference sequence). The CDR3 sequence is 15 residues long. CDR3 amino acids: CASSIVAGFTDTQYF. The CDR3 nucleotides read TGTGCCAGCAGCATCGTAGCGGGGTTCACAGATACGCAGTATTTT. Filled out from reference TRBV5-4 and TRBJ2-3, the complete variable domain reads ETGVTQSPTHLIKTRGQQVTLRCSSQSGHNTVSWYQQALGQGPQFIFQYYREEENGRGNFPPRFSGLQFPNYSSELNVNALELDDSALYLCASSIVAGFTDTQYFGPGTRLTVL.

CDR3 region: CASSSPGDYGYTF. CDR3 sequence (DNA): TGTGCCAGCAGTTCCCCAGGGGACTATGGCTACACCTTC. V gene TRBV6-6 combines with J gene TRBJ1-2; possibly TRBD1 for D (6 bases). Germline loops: CDR1 MNHNY, CDR2 SVGAGI (reference sequence). This CDR3 contains 13 residues. With 4 bases removed from V and 3 bases from J, the gap between germline ends came to 9 bases.

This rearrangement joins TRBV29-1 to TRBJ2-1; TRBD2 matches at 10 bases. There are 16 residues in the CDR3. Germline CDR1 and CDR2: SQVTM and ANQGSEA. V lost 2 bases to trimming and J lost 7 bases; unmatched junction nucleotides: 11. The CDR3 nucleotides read TGCAGCGTTGAACTAGCGGGAGCTTCGCGGGGTAATGAGCAGTTCTTC. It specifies CSVELAGASRGNEQFF.